This T cell receptor (beta chain) was found in a study of shared clonotypes between healthy human individuals (dated by TCRdb to about 2020). About the study as a whole: The cohort included three men and a couple of women between 18 and 49 years of age. For each donor, CD4 naive and CD4 memory were each given three plates, CD8 naive was given two plates, and CD8 memory was given one plate. To estimate repertoire size and how much clonotype sharing occurs between individuals, the study deeply sequenced the blood TCR repertoires of five healthy adults. To increase sequencing depth and limit assay-specific biases, TCR repertoire library preparation and sequencing were carried out by different laboratories using diverse techniques. Between about 0.85 and 10 billion PBMCs per donor were obtained by leukapheresis. What the work shows at the level of the full study, not this receptor alone: Only blood was sampled, and tissue TCR repertoires likely differ from those in blood. Across a few donors, about 5.2% of naive CD4, more than 3% of naive CD8, under 2.5% of memory CD4, and 0.4% of memory CD8 clonotypes were shared. Naive subsets generally had larger estimated clonotype richness than memory subsets. Because the study included only a small number of donors, the genetic and exposure-history diversity represented was limited. Based on pairwise subsampling, the degree of clonotype sharing among donors was expected to be affected by sequencing depth. Incomplete sequencing was indicated by rarefaction of sorted-subset datasets, despite the large sequencing depth. Compared with non-shared clonotypes, the clonotypes found in all four sorted-subset donors had higher generation probabilities.

V lost 5 bases and J lost 8 bases; the stretch between them is 15 bases long. Measured from the cysteine to the phenylalanine, the CDR3 is 14 residues long. Solely the CDR3 DNA is kept, with 42 bases framed from the first base. The CDR1 and CDR2 encoded by the germline V gene are SGHTA and FQGTGA. Note on this clone: This receptor's antigen is unknown. No clone much larger than this one lies a single base away; base qualities are absent.

The donors were healthy, HIV-negative adults who had no recently reported acute infections or vaccinations. Every donor was a Caucasian adult residing in Nashville, Tennessee, USA. CD4+ T cells were enriched by magnetic negative selection; naive cells were then positively selected on CD45RA, and the negative fraction formed the memory subset. Blood was obtained by leukapheresis, after which PBMCs were separated by Ficoll-Histopaque density gradient centrifugation and cryopreserved in liquid nitrogen vapor phase. Purity and quantity of every magnetically sorted T cell population were checked by analytical flow cytometry. From each sorted fraction, genomic DNA was isolated and quantified by UV absorbance on a Nanodrop 2000c. Using the deep immunoSEQ assay, multiplex PCR amplified TCR CDR3 regions from genomic DNA. Extracted genomic DNA from each cell subset was distributed evenly across all wells of several immunoSEQ 96-well plates, and each plate was treated as a replicate. Each replicate PCR for sorted subsets received around 200 ng genomic DNA, equal to roughly 33,000 T cell genomes. The purified libraries were quantified using a Qubit 3.0 fluorometer, sized with a Bioanalyzer 2100, and then quantified again using the KAPA Library Quantification kit. A separate single-read 150-cycle Illumina NextSeq 550 flow cell was used to sequence each immunoSEQ 96-well plate. In the original analysis: The immunoSEQ output contained only junctional sequences without quality scores, so filtering could not match that applied to full-length reads. Sequences were annotated with PyIR, a Python wrapper for IgBLAST v1.9, using IMGT germline references to assign V/J genes and CDR3. Any read was removed if the V/J assignment was weak (E-value above 1e-6), the CDR3 was missing, or the read contained stop codons, out-of-frame junctions, or ambiguous translated residues. V3J clonotypes were defined as sequences sharing an identical inferred V gene, J gene, and CDR3 amino acid sequence. Percentage overlap between repertoires was calculated by dividing the number of shared unique clonotypes by the size of the smaller repertoire. Richness of each repertoire was evaluated using RTK rarefaction, the Chao1 estimator, and Recon v2.1 estimates of unobserved clonotypes. Generation probabilities were computed with OLGA for all TCRbeta clonotypes obtained by the gDNA method from four donors. TCRdb took over this immuneACCESS table, retaining in-frame rearrangements with V and J assigned. Such tables are incomplete; in checked studies, under half of the missing clones stem from an unresolved V gene, and the remainder is unexplained. The DNA was the basis for D and trimming; V, J and clone size are from that table. Recorded for this sample are about 2 million clones; roughly 96% of them occurred a single time. In total, the top ten clones hold 0.13% of the sample.

The chain is assembled from TRBV7-3 and TRBJ2-2; TRBD2 could be the D gene, as 5 bases match. The TCR comes from a man between 18 and 29 years old in good health. The sample consisted of naive CD4+ T cells sorted from blood. According to the study, the label for this sample's cell subset or site signals: CD45RA+ positively selected. In nucleotide form, the sequence is TGTGCCAGCAGCACCGGGCCCCGCGGGGGGGAGCTGTTTTTT. Its protein product is CASSTGPRGGELFF. Here the CDR3 is joined to the reference TRBV7-3 and TRBJ2-2 genes, and the full variable domain is: GAGVSQTPSNKVTEKGKYVELRCDPISGHTALYWYRQSLGQGPEFLIYFQGTGAADDSGLPNDRFFAVRPEGSVSTLKIQRTERGDSAVYLCASSTGPRGGELFFGEGSRLTVL.